These 15 T cell receptor beta chains were all obtained from the same sample, sequenced in a study of cytomegalovirus exposure and HLA in healthy donors. The PCR employed 60 Vbeta primers together with 13 Jbeta primers. Here immunoSEQ multiplex PCR was the method, and the copy in TCRdb shows in-frame clones only, minus some. The table lists about 120,000 clones, about 79% of them singletons. Sample: PBMCs. The receptor source for this set is a woman under 30 in good health and CMV-seropositive.

This clone came up a few times. The J gene is TRBJ2-2, the V gene TRBV5-1; 7 bases are a match to TRBD1. CDR1 is SGHRS and CDR2 is YFSETQ in the germline V gene. Losses at the gene ends were 2 bases for V and 6 bases for J; bases not matched to a gene: 1. The CDR3 covers 13 residues. CDR3 protein: CASSFRGPGELFF. The CDR3, as DNA: TGCGCCAGCAGCTTTAGGGGGCCCGGGGAGCTGTTTTTT.

This clone showed up just once. This rearrangement joins TRBV30 to TRBJ2-5; 8 nucleotides agree with TRBD1. This CDR3 comprises 14 residues. Per germline, CDR1 GTSNPN and CDR2 SVGIG (reference sequence). After removal of 3 bases from V and 7 bases from J, the junction contained 10 bases not matched to a gene. The CDR3 DNA follows: TGTGCCTGGAGCGACAGGGGCCTTAGGGGGACCCAGTACTTC. Translating it yields CAWSDRGLRGTQYF.

This rearrangement joins TRBV6-1 to TRBJ1-1; D remains unclear. Germline CDR1 is MNHNS and CDR2 is SASEGT. The CDR3 consists of 14 residues. Trimming took off 11 bases at V and 0 bases at J, with 16 bases between the two ends. The CDR3 coding sequence is TGTGCCGCTGCAGTAACGGGATTGAACACTGAAGCTTTCTTT. Translating gives CAAAVTGLNTEAFF.

The chain recombines TRBV30 with TRBJ1-1, with D unclear. The germline gives CDR1 GTSNPN, CDR2 SVGIG (reference sequence). V lost 0 bases, J lost 4 bases, and 12 bases lay in between. The CDR3 consists of 14 residues. CDR3: CAWSVPGLVTEAFF. The DNA of the CDR3 is TGTGCCTGGAGTGTACCGGGGTTAGTCACTGAAGCTTTCTTT.

The chain carries TRBV7-3 and TRBJ2-2; possible D gene TRBD2, 6 bases. This CDR3 has 14 residues. The germline V gene has CDR1 SGHTA and CDR2 FQGTGA. Between the trimmed V and J ends, which lost 5 bases and 4 bases, there was a span of 11 bases. CDR3 nucleotides: TGTGCCAGCAGCCCGTCCGGGAGCACCGGGGAGCTGTTTTTT. Encoded protein: CASSPSGSTGELFF.

The rearrangement joins TRBV30 to TRBJ1-6; D may be TRBD1 (6 bases). This CDR3 is 14 amino acids long. V was trimmed by 2 bases and J by 9 bases, leaving 14 bases between them. CDR1 GTSNPN and CDR2 SVGIG come from the germline V gene (reference sequence). CDR3 sequence (DNA): TGTGCCTGGAGTCGGGCTGGGGGCACTTCACCCCTCCACTTT. This translates into CAWSRAGGTSPLHF.

This sequence joins TRBV10-1 and TRBJ2-2, with TRBD1 matching 7 bases. The germline gives CDR1 WNHNN, CDR2 SYGVQD (reference sequence). The V gene end was trimmed by 5 bases and the J gene end by 3 bases; junction bases not matched to a gene: 0. The CDR3 has 13 amino acids. The CDR3 coding sequence is TGCGCCAGCAGTACAGGGGACACCGGGGAGCTGTTTTTT. Its protein product is CASSTGDTGELFF.

The CDR3 DNA reads TGTGCCAGCAGTCCAGGGAGGGTGAACTATGGCTACACCTTC. Its translation: CASSPGRVNYGYTF. The chain uses TRBV27 and TRBJ1-2; tentatively, D is TRBD1 (5 bases). The germline CDR1 and CDR2 sequences are MNHEY and SMNVEV (reference sequence). This CDR3 region has 14 residues. With 5 bases removed from V and 2 bases from J, the gap between germline ends came to 12 bases.

The chain combines TRBV6-6 with TRBJ2-7; D may be TRBD1 (6 bases). V lost 0 bases to trimming and J lost 12 bases, with 15 bases between them. This CDR3 is built from 13 residues. Germline values: CDR1 MNHNY, CDR2 SVGAGI (reference sequence). The CDR3 DNA follows: TGTGCCAGCAGTTACTCTCAGGGGACCAGTTGGTACTTC. The encoded protein is CASSYSQGTSWYF.

The chain carries TRBV11-3 and TRBJ1-1, with D possibly matching TRBD1 (5 bases). The CDR3 totals 15 residues. V lost 5 bases and J 1 base, leaving 14 bases between the germline ends. Germline V CDR1 and CDR2: SGHNT, YENEEA. The CDR3 sequence: CASSPGGAGNTEAFF. The CDR3 nucleotides are TGTGCCAGCAGCCCCGGAGGGGCAGGGAACACTGAAGCTTTCTTT.

In this sample, this clone turned up a few times. The V gene is TRBV6-1, the J gene TRBJ2-7, with 8 bases that match TRBD1. After removal of 4 bases from V and 9 bases from J, the junction contained 14 bases not matched to a gene. The CDR3 runs 15 residues. CDR1 and CDR2 (germline): MNHNS, SASEGT. The CDR3 nucleotides read TGTGCCAGCAGTGGGGGACAGGCCAACCTCTATGGGCAGTACTTC. As protein: CASSGGQANLYGQYF.

V is TRBV28 and J is TRBJ1-1; D remains unclear. Germline V gives CDR1 MDHEN, CDR2 SYDVKM. The ends were cut back, 2 bases at V and 0 bases at J, with 7 bases in the middle. This CDR3 has 14 residues. In DNA form, the CDR3 reads TGTGCCAGCAGTTTAGGCGGGGTGAACACTGAAGCTTTCTTT. This translates into CASSLGGVNTEAFF.

The chain is built from TRBV14 and TRBJ1-1; D is possibly TRBD1 (6 bases). This CDR3 has 13 residues. V lost 5 bases, J lost 4 bases, and 11 bases lay in between. Germline CDR1 SGHDN, CDR2 FVKESK. CDR3 in amino acids: CASSSQGSTEAFF. The CDR3 DNA follows: TGTGCCAGCAGCTCCCAGGGGAGCACTGAAGCTTTCTTT. Filled out from reference TRBV14 and TRBJ1-1, the complete variable domain reads EAGVTQFPSHSVIEKGQTVTLRCDPISGHDNLYWYRRVMGKEIKFLLHFVKESKQDESGMPNNRFLAERTGGTYSTLKVQPAELEDSGVYFCASSSQGSTEAFFGQGTRLTVV.

V gene TRBV2 combines with J gene TRBJ2-3; the match to TRBD2 covers 9 bases. J gave up 4 bases and V 8 bases, and 10 bases lay outside the gene matches. Germline V gives CDR1 SNHLY, CDR2 FYNNEI. There are 15 residues in the CDR3. The CDR3 bases are TGTGCCAGCCGGGAGATGGCGGGAGGGCCAGATACGCAGTATTTT. Residues: CASREMAGGPDTQYF.

The chain recombines TRBV6-6 with TRBJ2-7; D remains unclear. The V end was cut by 6 bases, the J end by 5 bases, with 17 bases between. The CDR3 spans 14 residues. In germline, CDR1 is MNHNY, CDR2 SVGAGI (reference sequence). The CDR3 protein is CASSAGSVLHEQYF. DNA for the CDR3: TGTGCCAGCAGCGCAGGCTCTGTCTTACACGAGCAGTACTTC.